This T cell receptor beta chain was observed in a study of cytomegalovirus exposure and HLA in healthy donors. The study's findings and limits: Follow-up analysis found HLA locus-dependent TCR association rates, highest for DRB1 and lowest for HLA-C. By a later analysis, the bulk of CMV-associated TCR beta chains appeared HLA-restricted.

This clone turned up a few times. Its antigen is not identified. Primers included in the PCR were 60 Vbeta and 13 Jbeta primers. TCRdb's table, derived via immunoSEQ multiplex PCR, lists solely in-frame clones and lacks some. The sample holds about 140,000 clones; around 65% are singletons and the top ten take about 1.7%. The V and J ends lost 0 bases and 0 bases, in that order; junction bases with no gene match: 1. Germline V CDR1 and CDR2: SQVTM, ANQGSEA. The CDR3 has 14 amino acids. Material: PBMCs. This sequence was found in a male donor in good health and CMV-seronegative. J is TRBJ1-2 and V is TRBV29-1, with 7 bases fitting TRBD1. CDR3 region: CSVEDQGANYGYTF. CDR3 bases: TGCAGCGTTGAAGATCAGGGGGCTAACTATGGCTACACCTTC.